This T cell receptor beta chain was sequenced for a study of technical replicates of blood from a handful of donors (TCRdb year 2017). Library prep was done by the immunoSEQ multiplex PCR assay. Held by TCRdb, this immuneACCESS table contains in-frame sequences only and omits some clones. Under half of the omission traces to an unresolved V gene where checked; the cause of the rest is unknown. In this sample the table shows 90,000 or so clones, 95% of which occur a single time. The ten largest clones capture around 0.3% of the sample. About this clone: The antigen it binds to is not known. Per-nucleotide qualities are absent, and no much larger clonotype sits a single base away.

Sample: T cells isolated from PBMCs. This clonotype was sampled from a human donor in good health.

In nucleotide form, the sequence is TGCGCCAGCAGCGCTAGACTAGCGGGAGGGCTGAGCTCCTACAATGAGCAGTTCTTC. Its protein reads: CASSARLAGGLSSYNEQFF. The chain is assembled from TRBV5-1 and TRBJ2-1; 14 central bases correspond to TRBD2. The CDR3 measures 19 amino acids from cysteine to phenylalanine. CDR3 DNA only is kept here, 57 bases in frame from base 1. V is cut back by 4 bases and J by 0 bases, with 9 bases in the junction unmatched. According to the germline V gene, CDR1 reads SGHRS and CDR2 reads YFSETQ.